Listed here are 26 T cell receptor beta chains from one sample, sequenced in a study of beta chain features in type 1 diabetes (dated by TCRdb to the late 2010s). Study-level results and caveats: A moderate but significant shortening of TCRB CDR3 length was observed in type 1 diabetes patients in all four CD4+ subsets.

These receptors are not linked to any known antigen. Preparation of the library involved the immunoSEQ multiplex PCR assay. All of the isolated RNA was reverse transcribed with the High Capacity cDNA Reverse Transcription Kit, so expressed TCRB transcripts were sequenced. In TCRdb, the immuneACCESS table is reduced to in-frame sequences with V and J assigned. These tables do not hold every clone; where another copy was compared, an unresolved V gene accounts for under half, and the others remain unexplained. Across this sample there are roughly 150,000 clones, with around 8.3% seen only once. Over 0.5% of the sample belongs to the ten largest clones. The sequencing input was central memory CD4+ T cells from blood. The receptors originated from a woman under 30 with type 1 diabetes.

This chain uses TRBV5-4 with TRBJ2-3; 7 bases are shared with TRBD2. The V and J ends lost 1 base and 2 bases, in that order; junction bases with no gene match: 4. The CDR3 covers 15 residues. Germline CDR1 and CDR2: SGHNT and YYREEE (reference sequence). The CDR3 DNA sequence: TGTGCCAGCAGCTTGACAGCGGGATCCACAGATACGCAGTATTTT. Amino acids: CASSLTAGSTDTQYF.

V and J are TRBV2 and TRBJ1-2; D uncertain. Germline values: CDR1 SNHLY, CDR2 FYNNEI. The V and J ends lost 6 bases and 2 bases respectively, with 13 bases between them. The CDR3 is made up of 14 amino acids. The CDR3 coding sequence is TGTGCCAGCAGCTTGCTAGAGTCCAACTATGGCTACACCTTC. Translated, it gives CASSLLESNYGYTF.

In its sample, this clone was seen a few times. The chain uses TRBV2 and TRBJ2-6; no clear D gene. V gave up 6 bases and J gave up 4 bases, with 4 bases separating them. CDR3 size: 12 residues. Germline V lookup: CDR1 SNHLY, CDR2 FYNNEI. The CDR3 bases are TGTGCCAGCAGGGCCGGGGCCAACGTCCTGACTTTC. Residues: CASRAGANVLTF.

This clone was seen a handful of times. The gene calls are TRBV28 and TRBJ2-5; 7 bases agree with TRBD1. The CDR3 runs 15 residues. The ends lost 4 bases at V and 1 base at J; junction bases unmatched: 6. Germline V CDR1 and CDR2: MDHEN, SYDVKM. The CDR3 loop is CASSSGGTGQETQYF. CDR3 coding DNA: TGTGCCAGCAGTTCAGGGGGTACGGGCCAAGAGACCCAGTACTTC.

About this clone: The sample contains more than one DNA sequence encoding this CDR3. The chain has TRBV19 and TRBJ2-3, with 9 bases lining up with TRBD2. The CDR3 loop spans 14 amino acids. Germline lookup yields CDR1 LNHDA and CDR2 SQIVND (reference sequence). With 5 bases clipped from V and 1 base from J, the junction kept 1 base outside the gene matches. CDR3 residues: CASSRGGGTDTQYF. The DNA of the CDR3 is TGTGCCAGTAGTCGCGGGGGGGGCACAGATACGCAGTATTTT.

The chain combines TRBV5-6 with TRBJ2-4; possibly TRBD2 for D (6 bases). This CDR3 contains 13 residues. The germline V and J ends were trimmed by 5 bases and 5 bases, with 11 bases remaining between them. Germline V gives CDR1 SGHDT, CDR2 YYEEEE. As DNA, the CDR3 is TGTGCCAGCAGTATCCGGGAGCAAAACATTCAGTACTTC. Amino acid sequence: CASSIREQNIQYF.

This clone was counted only a few times. V gene TRBV29-1 combines with J gene TRBJ2-1; D ambiguous. V was pared by 4 bases and J by 4 bases, with 5 bases between. From germline, CDR1 is SQVTM and CDR2 ANQGSEA. The CDR3 totals 11 residues. This CDR3 is CSVVNYNEQFF. The DNA of the CDR3 is TGCAGCGTTGTTAATTACAATGAGCAGTTCTTC.

Comments on this clone: The same CDR3 also results from other DNA sequences found in this sample. The chain joins TRBV28 to TRBJ2-7, with D tentatively TRBD1 (6 bases). In germline, CDR1 is MDHEN, CDR2 SYDVKM. The CDR3 is 14 amino acids. The V and J ends lost 3 bases and 2 bases respectively, with 11 bases between them. The CDR3 nucleotides read TGTGCCAGCAGTTTTCCAGGGGTGCCCTACGAGCAGTACTTC. This sequence encodes CASSFPGVPYEQYF.

This sequence joins TRBV7-2 and TRBJ1-2; D perhaps matches TRBD1 (5 bases). V lost 1 base to trimming and J lost 8 bases, with 11 bases between them. This CDR3 region has 13 residues. Per germline, CDR1 SGHTA and CDR2 FQGNSA. DNA for the CDR3: TGTGCCAGCAGCTTAGTGACAGTCCAGGGCTACACCTTC. This encodes CASSLVTVQGYTF.

This chain joins TRBV7-9 and TRBJ2-5, with a possible D match to TRBD1 (6 bases). V was cut by 5 bases and J by 5 bases, with 18 bases left in between. The CDR3 is 15 amino acids. The germline CDR1 and CDR2 sequences are SEHNR and FQNEAQ (reference sequence). In DNA form, the CDR3 reads TGTGCCAGCAGCGCAGGGACACCCGCAACGGAGACCCAGTACTTC. Translated: CASSAGTPATETQYF.

This clone has only a few counts. The chain combines TRBV14 with TRBJ2-7; a possible D gene is TRBD1 (6 bases). This CDR3 has 14 residues. CDR1 and CDR2 from the germline V gene are SGHDN and FVKESK. V was pared by 3 bases and J by 3 bases, with 12 bases between. The CDR3 loop is CASSHRRGNYEQYF. The CDR3 bases are TGTGCCAGCAGCCATCGCAGGGGAAACTACGAGCAGTACTTC.

This chain connects TRBV5-1 to TRBJ2-7; the match to TRBD2 covers 12 bases. The germline V gene encodes CDR1 SGHRS and CDR2 YFSETQ. V lost 4 bases and J lost 5; bases outside the gene matches: 7. This CDR3 is built from 15 residues. The CDR3 region has the DNA TGCGCCAGCAGCGCTGGACTAGCGGGGATCGACGAGCAGTACTTC. It encodes CASSAGLAGIDEQYF.

In its sample, this clone was seen a few times. V gene TRBV27 combines with J gene TRBJ1-4; D is possibly TRBD1 (5 bases). Germline CDR1 and CDR2: MNHEY and SMNVEV (reference sequence). This CDR3 has 14 amino acids. With 0 bases removed from V and 7 bases from J, the gap between germline ends came to 9 bases. The CDR3 loop is CASSLSRRGEKLFF. CDR3 DNA sequence: TGTGCCAGCAGTTTATCGAGGAGGGGTGAAAAACTGTTTTTT.

Only a few counts were recorded for this clone. The chain couples TRBV7-3 to TRBJ2-6; possibly TRBD2 for D (7 bases). Trimming shortened V by 10 bases and J by 0 bases, and 13 bases separated the two germline ends. CDR3 size: 15 residues. Per germline, CDR1 SGHTA and CDR2 FQGTGA. The CDR3 loop reads CATGGTISGANVLTF. The CDR3 DNA reads TGTGCCACGGGGGGCACAATCTCTGGGGCCAACGTCCTGACTTTC. Looking up the rest from reference TRBV7-3 and TRBJ2-6 gives the full variable domain: GAGVSQTPSNKVTEKGKYVELRCDPISGHTALYWYRQSLGQGPEFLIYFQGTGAADDSGLPNDRFFAVRPEGSVSTLKIQRTERGDSAVYLCATGGTISGANVLTFGAGSRLTVL.

Only a few counts were recorded for this clone. The V and J genes are TRBV7-2 and TRBJ1-5; unclear D gene. Trimming took off 1 base at V and 6 bases at J, with 7 bases between the two ends. The germline CDR1 and CDR2 sequences are SGHTA and FQGNSA. The CDR3 runs 13 residues. The CDR3 DNA sequence: TGTGCCAGCAGCTTAGAGAGGTCTCAGCCCCAGCATTTT. Protein: CASSLERSQPQHF.

The CDR3 region is CASSQQGGNEKLFF. The CDR3 nucleotides are TGCGCCAGCAGCCAACAGGGAGGTAATGAAAAACTGTTTTTT. The chain employs TRBV4-3 and TRBJ1-4; D is possibly TRBD1 (5 bases). Germline CDR1 is LGHNA and CDR2 is YSLEER. V was clipped by 2 bases and J by 4 bases, with 8 bases between them. The length of the CDR3 is 14 residues.

V gene TRBV11-2 combines with J gene TRBJ2-7; the match to TRBD1 covers 9 bases. Germline CDR1 and CDR2: SGHAT and FQNNGV. The CDR3 sequence is 14 residues long. V was pared by 5 bases and J by 7 bases, with 9 bases of the junction left unmatched. In nucleotides, the CDR3 is TGTGCCAGCAGCCCCGGGACAGGGCCTACGGAGCAGTACTTC. Amino acids: CASSPGTGPTEQYF.

The chain has TRBV27 and TRBJ2-7; D is ambiguous. The CDR3 length is 14 residues. Germline CDR1 and CDR2: MNHEY and SMNVEV (reference sequence). V was cut by 5 bases and J by 0 bases, with 11 bases left in between. The CDR3 sequence: CASSPDISSYEQYF. In DNA, the CDR3 is TGTGCCAGCAGTCCCGACATAAGCTCCTACGAGCAGTACTTC.

The chain combines TRBV5-1 with TRBJ2-5, with 7 bases aligning to TRBD1. The CDR3 totals 14 residues. Unmatched junction bases numbered 9, after V lost 4 bases and J lost 6 bases. Germline lookup yields CDR1 SGHRS and CDR2 YFSETQ. The CDR3 bases are TGCGCCAGCAGCCCATCTATGACAGGGAAGACCCAGTACTTC. Protein sequence: CASSPSMTGKTQYF.

The gene calls are TRBV2 and TRBJ2-5; possible D gene TRBD1, 6 bases. The ends were cut back, 6 bases at V and 2 bases at J, with 16 bases in the middle. Per the germline V gene, CDR1 is SNHLY and CDR2 is FYNNEI. The CDR3 length is 15 residues. This CDR3 is CASSVGWGPQETQYF. Written as DNA, the CDR3 is TGTGCCAGCAGCGTGGGGTGGGGGCCGCAAGAGACCCAGTACTTC. Full variable domain (rest looked up from reference TRBV2 and TRBJ2-5): EPEVTQTPSHQVTQMGQEVILRCVPISNHLYFYWYRQILGQKVEFLVSFYNNEISEKSEIFDDQFSVERPDGSNFTLKIRSTKLEDSAMYFCASSVGWGPQETQYFGPGTRLLVL.

The chain recombines TRBV6-5 with TRBJ2-7; 10 bases agree with TRBD1. Germline V gene data show CDR1 as MNHEY and CDR2 as SVGAGI. The V gene end was trimmed by 10 bases and the J gene end by 3 bases; junction bases not matched to a gene: 12. CDR3 length: 15 amino acids. Here the CDR3 DNA reads TGTGCCACCAGGGACCCGGGACAGGGGATCTACGAGCAGTACTTC. Translation gives CATRDPGQGIYEQYF.

There are a few counts of this clone. This chain connects TRBV11-2 to TRBJ1-6, with 8 positions matching TRBD1. Germline V CDR1 and CDR2: SGHAT, FQNNGV. V trimming: 5 bases; J trimming: 5 bases; junction bases outside the gene matches: 5. This CDR3 has 15 residues. In DNA, the CDR3 is TGTGCCAGCAGCCAGGGGACAGGCCATAATTCACCCCTCCACTTT. This encodes CASSQGTGHNSPLHF.

This sequence joins TRBV5-5 and TRBJ2-5, with D possibly matching TRBD1 (5 bases). Germline V gives CDR1 SGHKS, CDR2 YYEKEE (reference sequence). Trimming pared 4 bases from V and 0 bases from J, leaving 13 bases between. The CDR3 length is 15 residues. CDR3 loop: CASSPIGADQETQYF. CDR3 DNA: TGTGCCAGCAGCCCCATTGGGGCGGACCAAGAGACCCAGTACTTC. Looking up the rest from reference TRBV5-5 and TRBJ2-5 gives the full variable domain: DAGVTQSPTHLIKTRGQQVTLRCSPISGHKSVSWYQQVLGQGPQFIFQYYEKEERGRGNFPDRFSARQFPNYSSELNVNALLLGDSALYLCASSPIGADQETQYFGPGTRLLVL.

This clone occurred many times. An end of the junction differs from the germline gene, which may be a read error. The rearrangement joins TRBV28 to TRBJ1-1; 8 bases align to TRBD1. The germline gives CDR1 MDHEN, CDR2 SYDVKM. The CDR3 runs to 10 residues. Written as DNA, the CDR3 is TGTGCCAGCAGTCGCAGGGGGCGCACCTTT. It specifies CASSRRGRTF. Using reference TRBV28 and TRBJ1-1 for the parts outside the CDR3, the full variable domain is DVKVTQSSRYLVKRTGEKVFLECVQDMDHENMFWYRQDPGLGLRLIYFSYDVKMKEKGDIPEGYSVSREKKERFSLILESASTNQTSMYLCASSRRGRTFGQGTRLTVV.

In this sample, this clone turned up a few times. The chain uses TRBV19 and TRBJ2-5; TRBD2 matches 13 bases. Germline values: CDR1 LNHDA, CDR2 SQIVND (reference sequence). The CDR3 length is 17 residues. V gave up 6 bases and J gave up 5 bases; unmatched junction bases: 12. The DNA for the CDR3 is TGTGCCAGTAGCGCCGGGACTAGCGGGATTCAGGTCGAGACCCAGTACTTC. The encoded protein is CASSAGTSGIQVETQYF.

This clone was seen only a few times. V and J are TRBV2 and TRBJ2-7, with D unclear. The CDR3 extends over 12 amino acids. CDR1 SNHLY and CDR2 FYNNEI come from the germline V gene. Trimming removed 8 bases from V and 2 bases from J, with 10 bases in between. The DNA for the CDR3 is TGTGCCAGCGGCGTCAGGCCCTACGAGCAGTACTTC. It encodes CASGVRPYEQYF.